A single sample is the source of the 9 T cell receptor beta chains below, sequenced in a study of cytomegalovirus exposure and HLA in healthy donors (dated by TCRdb to about 2017). Library preparation used the immunoSEQ multiplex PCR assay. The multiplex PCR relied on a mix of 60 forward primers for TCR Vbeta segments and 13 reverse primers for TCR Jbeta segments. This is the immuneACCESS table as TCRdb keeps it, with only in-frame sequences that have V and J called. A part of the clones is gone; compared with another copy, unresolved V genes explain less than half, and the rest is unexplained. For this sample there are roughly 95,000 clones; around 82% appear just once. About 3.4% of the sample is in the top ten clones. Sequencing was carried out using PBMCs. The receptors shown here come from a man aged 25-40 years in good health and CMV-seropositive.

This chain's CDR3 is CASSDSTAANTEAFF. CDR3 in DNA: TGTGCCAGCAGTGACTCTACGGCGGCGAACACTGAAGCTTTCTTT. The chain links TRBV6-4 to TRBJ1-1, with D unclear. CDR1 and CDR2 from the germline V gene are MRHNA and SNTAGT. V lost 0 bases and J lost 1, with 9 bases in between. CDR3 length equals 15 residues.

The chain is built from TRBV14 and TRBJ2-1; 9 nucleotides line up with TRBD2. From germline, CDR1 is SGHDN and CDR2 FVKESK. The CDR3 has 16 residues. After removal of 3 bases from V and 3 bases from J, the junction contained 6 bases not matched to a gene. Here the CDR3 reads CASSHPTSGRYNEQFF. DNA for the CDR3: TGTGCCAGCAGCCACCCGACTAGCGGCCGCTACAATGAGCAGTTCTTC. The full variable domain, completed using reference TRBV14 and TRBJ2-1, is EAGVTQFPSHSVIEKGQTVTLRCDPISGHDNLYWYRRVMGKEIKFLLHFVKESKQDESGMPNNRFLAERTGGTYSTLKVQPAELEDSGVYFCASSHPTSGRYNEQFFGPGTRLTVL.

V usage is TRBV10-3 and J usage is TRBJ1-6, with TRBD1 matching 8 bases. Germline V gives CDR1 ENHRY, CDR2 SYGVKD. Trimming at V came to 3 bases and at J to 10 bases, leaving 14 bases not matched to a gene. The CDR3 runs 17 residues. CDR3: CAISDDFSGTGGSPLHF. Here the CDR3 DNA reads TGTGCCATCAGTGACGACTTTTCCGGGACAGGAGGATCACCCCTCCACTTT.

This clone was recorded only once. V and J are TRBV2 and TRBJ2-1, with 8 bases matching TRBD2. V dropped 2 bases and J dropped 8; count of bases not matched to a gene: 11. Germline CDR1 and CDR2: SNHLY and FYNNEI. The CDR3 consists of 16 residues. CDR3 DNA: TGTGCCAGCAGTGAAAGTAGCGGGACAAGAAACCATGAGCAGTTCTTC. Translation gives CASSESSGTRNHEQFF.

The V gene is TRBV2, the J gene TRBJ1-1, with 8 bases that match TRBD1. V shed 6 bases, J shed 4 bases, and the junction held 7 bases outside the gene matches. The CDR3 consists of 14 residues. The germline V gene has CDR1 SNHLY and CDR2 FYNNEI. CDR3 sequence (DNA): TGTGCCAGCAGGGCCGGACAGGGTATCACTGAAGCTTTCTTT. Translating gives CASRAGQGITEAFF.

The chain couples TRBV7-8 to TRBJ2-1; D is unresolved. Germline CDR1 is SGHVS and CDR2 is FQNEAQ. This CDR3 has 13 residues. The germline V and J ends were trimmed by 4 bases and 4 bases, with 8 bases remaining between them. DNA for the CDR3: TGTGCCAGCAGCTCGGTACCTTACAATGAGCAGTTCTTC. Residues: CASSSVPYNEQFF.

J is TRBJ2-5 and V is TRBV6-1; TRBD2 matches 12 bases. CDR1 MNHNS and CDR2 SASEGT come from the germline V gene. The CDR3 is 15 amino acids. V lost 4 bases and J lost 9; bases outside the gene matches: 9. The CDR3 sequence: CASSATSGGPRAQYF. CDR3 nucleotide sequence: TGTGCCAGCAGTGCGACTAGCGGGGGCCCGAGGGCCCAGTACTTC.

The V gene is TRBV4-3, the J gene TRBJ2-3; a possible D gene is TRBD1 (6 bases). Trimming removed 1 base from V and 5 bases from J, with 13 bases in between. This CDR3 has 15 residues. The germline V gene has CDR1 LGHNA and CDR2 YSLEER. In nucleotides, the CDR3 is TGCGCCAGCAGCCAAGGCGCAGGGGTTTTAGATACGCAGTATTTT. This gives the protein CASSQGAGVLDTQYF.

CDR3 coding DNA: TGTGCCAGCAGCGGCGGCGCCTACGAGCAGTACTTC. Its protein is CASSGGAYEQYF. The V and J genes are TRBV5-6 and TRBJ2-7; D unclear. V lost 4 bases and J 2 bases, leaving 7 bases between the germline ends. The CDR3 runs 12 residues. The germline V gene encodes CDR1 SGHDT and CDR2 YYEEEE.